The 9 T cell receptor beta chains given below trace back to one sample, sequenced in a study of blood T cell repertoires in COVID-19. Sequencing was performed with immunoSEQ multiplex PCR; in TCRdb, only in-frame clones are kept and a portion is missing. The data contain 220,000 or so clones, around 86% of them singletons. Sample: peripheral blood. These receptors were taken from a woman between 50 and 59 years old with COVID-19, enrolled during active disease.

The V gene is TRBV11-3, the J gene TRBJ2-3; 7 bases are shared with TRBD1. Germline V gives CDR1 SGHNT, CDR2 YENEEA. CDR3 length: 15 residues. The V gene end was trimmed by 4 bases and the J gene end by 2 bases; junction bases not matched to a gene: 6. The CDR3 coding sequence is TGTGCCAGCAGCTCTGGACAGGCACTCACAGATACGCAGTATTTT. Protein: CASSSGQALTDTQYF.

This clone was seen a single time. The chain recombines TRBV21-1 with TRBJ2-2; the D call in the table, TRBD2, was not verified against the DNA. TRBV21-1 is a pseudogene segment. There are 13 residues in the CDR3. In nucleotides, the CDR3 is TGTGCCAGCAGCATAGGAGGGGACGGGGAGCTGTTTTTT. Protein sequence: CASSIGGDGELFF.

The V and J genes are TRBV4-1 and TRBJ1-4; D possibly corresponds to TRBD1 (5 bases). The germline gives CDR1 MGHRA, CDR2 YSYEKL. The CDR3 loop spans 15 amino acids. V gave up 5 bases and J gave up 7 bases, with 17 bases separating them. The CDR3 loop is CASSFRGEGPEKLFF. The CDR3 bases are TGCGCCAGCAGCTTTAGAGGGGAGGGTCCTGAAAAACTGTTTTTT.

This rearrangement joins TRBV29-1 to TRBJ2-5, with D maybe TRBD1 (6 bases). This CDR3 has 12 amino acids. V lost 6 bases and J lost 5, with 13 bases in between. In germline, CDR1 is SQVTM, CDR2 ANQGSEA. The CDR3 spells CSVVPTGETQYF. The CDR3, as DNA: TGCAGCGTGGTTCCTACAGGGGAGACCCAGTACTTC.

This chain uses TRBV9 with TRBJ2-2; 8 bases match TRBD1. V lost 3 bases, J lost 5 bases, and 3 bases stayed unmatched. The CDR3 has 14 residues. Germline V gene sequence: CDR1 SGDLS, CDR2 YYNGEE. In DNA, the CDR3 is TGTGCCAGCAGCGCGGGACAGGCTACCGGGGAGCTGTTTTTT. It encodes CASSAGQATGELFF.

The rearrangement joins TRBV12-3 or TRBV12-4 to TRBJ1-4; TRBD1 matches 7 bases. The CDR3 totals 13 residues. J gave up 6 bases and V 8 bases, and 6 bases lay outside the gene matches. CDR3 region: CASRGGTDEKLFF. In nucleotides, the CDR3 is TGTGCCAGCCGAGGGGGCACGGATGAAAAACTGTTTTTT.

The CDR3 region is CASSLYYGQSRTEAFF. As DNA, the CDR3 is TGTGCCAGCAGCCTATACTATGGACAGTCAAGGACTGAAGCTTTCTTT. The rearrangement uses TRBV7-8 and TRBJ1-1; D may be TRBD1 (6 bases). Germline CDR1 SGHVS, CDR2 FQNEAQ. The CDR3 length is 16 residues. The V end lost 5 bases, the J end lost 5 bases, and 21 bases lay between the germline ends.

V is TRBV6-5 and J is TRBJ2-2, with TRBD1 matching over 8 bases. The germline CDR1 and CDR2 sequences are MNHEY and SVGAGI. V shed 0 bases and J 6 bases; nucleotides not matched to a gene: 3. The CDR3 runs 15 residues. CDR3 DNA: TGTGCCAGCAGTTACTCGCAGGGGGCAGCCGGGGAGCTGTTTTTT. Protein sequence: CASSYSQGAAGELFF.

The rearrangement links TRBV15 to TRBJ2-1, with D maybe TRBD2 (5 bases). Deletions cut 4 bases from V and 3 bases from J, with 19 bases between. The CDR3 is 17 amino acids. In germline, CDR1 is LNHNV, CDR2 YYDKDF (reference sequence). CDR3 DNA sequence: TGTGCCACCAGCACAGGAGGAGTACTTAACCTCTACAATGAGCAGTTCTTC. The encoded protein is CATSTGGVLNLYNEQFF.